These T cell receptor beta chains were read from a single sample in a study of T cell changes during pregnancy in multiple sclerosis. The assay was immunoSEQ multiplex PCR, and TCRdb's table has in-frame clones only and misses some. The table records about 77,000 clones, 70% to 90% of them present only once. Specimen: peripheral blood, collected before pregnancy. Source of these receptors: a female donor with multiple sclerosis, enrolled in a pregnancy study. The CDR3 runs from the conserved cysteine through the conserved F or W. The D gene is left open where the match is weak. The size entry is marked missing in some rows and otherwise reads once, few, many or a size class.

- | TRBJ1-4 | TRBV7-2 | - | TGTGCCAGCAGCTTTACACAGTACGATGAAAAACTGTTTTTT | CASSFTQYDEKLFF
- | TRBJ1-2 | TRBV13 | - | TGTGCCAGCAGCTTAGAGAGCAGGACATATGGCTACACCTTC | CASSLESRTYGYTF
- | TRBJ2-5 | TRBV18 | - | TGTGCCAGCTCACCACCGTCCGGGGGTGAGACCCAGTACTTC | CASSPPSGGETQYF
- | TRBJ1-4 | TRBV7-9 | - | TGTGCCAGCAGCTTTGACAGGCTCTCTAATGAAAAACTGTTTTTT | CASSFDRLSNEKLFF
- | TRBJ2-7 | TRBV7-7 | - | TGTGCTAGCAGCTGCAACCCAGATTCCTACGAGCAGTACTTC | CASSCNPDSYEQYF
- | TRBJ2-1 | TRBV14 | - | TGTGCCAGCAGCCCGATCCCTTACAGGTCCCGGAATGAGCAGTTCTTC | CASSPIPYRSRNEQFF
- | TRBJ2-1 | TRBV9 | - | TGTGCCAGCAGCGTAGGTCGAGGGATTCGACTTGGCAATGAGCAGTTCTTC | CASSVGRGIRLGNEQFF
- | TRBJ1-3 | TRBV4-3 | - | TGCGCCAGCAGCCAAGGGAGGGTTATCGGGGCAGGCTCTGGAAACACCATATATTTT | CASSQGRVIGAGSGNTIYF
- | TRBJ1-2 | TRBV4-1 | TRBD1 | TGCGCCAGCAGCCAAGGTCTTCAGGGGGCCGGCGGCTACACCTTC | CASSQGLQGAGGYTF
- | TRBJ2-1 | TRBV5-4 | TRBD2 | TGTGCCAGCAGCCCGCCAGCGGGGGTCGGGAACAATGAGCAGTTCTTC | CASSPPAGVGNNEQFF
- | TRBJ1-6 | TRBV27 | - | TGTGCCAGCAGCCCCTTCGGGTTTGACCTCAATTCACCCCTCCACTTT | CASSPFGFDLNSPLHF
- | TRBJ2-5 | TRBV4-3 | TRBD2 | TGCGCCAGCAGCCCACACGGACTAGCGGACACCCAGTACTTC | CASSPHGLADTQYF
- | TRBJ2-6 | TRBV6-5 | - | TGTGCCAGCAGTTACGGGGCAGGGTCTGGGGCCAACGTCCTGACTTTC | CASSYGAGSGANVLTF
once | TRBJ1-1 | TRBV5-1 | - | TGCGCCAGCAGCTTGAGGCGGGGAGGGAACACTGAAGCTTTCTTT | CASSLRRGGNTEAFF
- | TRBJ1-3 | TRBV2 | - | TGTGCCAGCAGTGGAGGGTTTGGAAACACCATATATTTT | CASSGGFGNTIYF
- | TRBJ2-5 | TRBV6-1 | TRBD1 | TGTGCCAGCAGCCCTTGGGACAGGGACCAAGAGACCCAGTACTTC | CASSPWDRDQETQYF
- | TRBJ2-5 | TRBV19 | TRBD2 | TGTGCCAGTAGTAGACTAGCGGGGGGTGGTGAGACCCAGTACTTC | CASSRLAGGGETQYF
few | TRBJ1-2 | TRBV5-4 | TRBD1 | TGTGCCAGCACCCAAAGGACAGGGGGGTTCTATGGCTACACCTTC | CASTQRTGGFYGYTF
once | TRBJ1-1 | TRBV28 | - | TGTGCCAGCAGTTTAAGGGGGTCCCAAACTGAAGCTTTCTTT | CASSLRGSQTEAFF
once | TRBJ2-7 | TRBV6-5 | - | TGTGCCAGCAGTTACCCGAGGAGTCGCGGGTACGAGCAGTACTTC | CASSYPRSRGYEQYF
- | TRBJ1-2 | TRBV5-5 | TRBD1 | TGTGCCAGCAGCTTGTGGGACAGCACCTACTATGGCTACACCTTC | CASSLWDSTYYGYTF
- | TRBJ1-2 | TRBV9 | - | TGTGCCAGCCGGGCAGGGTCAAACTATGGCTACACCTTC | CASRAGSNYGYTF
- | TRBJ1-1 | TRBV4-1 | TRBD1 | TGCGCCAGCAGCCATGCACAGGGGGTGAGCACTGAAGCTTTCTTT | CASSHAQGVSTEAFF
- | TRBJ2-7 | TRBV30 | TRBD1 | TGTGCCTCGGGGACAGGGACGCAGCAGTACTTC | CASGTGTQQYF
- | TRBJ1-1 | TRBV6-4 | - | TGTGCCAGCAGTGACCAGTGGAACACTGAAGCTTTCTTT | CASSDQWNTEAFF
- | TRBJ1-1 | TRBV6-1 | - | TGTGCCAGCAGTGAAGCTGCGGGGACGTCGGGCACTGAAGCTTTCTTT | CASSEAAGTSGTEAFF
- | TRBJ2-5 | TRBV7-3 | - | TGTGCCAGCAGCTTAAGCGGCCGTTTGGGCGGGGAGACCCAGTACTTC | CASSLSGRLGGETQYF
- | TRBJ1-1 | TRBV4-1 | - | TGCGCCAGCAGCCAAGAAGGGGGGGTCCGCCCCGTTTGGGTGAACACTGAAGCTTTCTTT | CASSQEGGVRPVWVNTEAFF
- | TRBJ1-5 | TRBV14 | TRBD1 | TGTGCCAGCAGCCAAGAACCGGGACAGGCATTCCGTCAGCCCCAGCATTTT | CASSQEPGQAFRQPQHF
- | TRBJ1-3 | TRBV5-1 | TRBD1 | TGCGCCAGCAGCTTGTTGGGGACAGATGGAAACACCATATATTTT | CASSLLGTDGNTIYF
- | TRBJ1-5 | TRBV30 | - | TGTGCCTGGAGTGTAGGGGCAGGGACAAATCAGCCCCAGCATTTT | CAWSVGAGTNQPQHF
once | TRBJ1-1 | TRBV5-4 | TRBD1 | TGTGCCAGCAGCCCTGGACAGGGGTGGACTGAAGCTTTCTTT | CASSPGQGWTEAFF
- | TRBJ2-7 | TRBV10-3 | TRBD1 | TGTGCCATAGAGGACAGGACCTCCTACGAGCAGTACTTC | CAIEDRTSYEQYF
- | TRBJ1-6 | TRBV4-3 | - | TGCGCCAGCAGCCAAGATGCACAGAATTCACCCCTCCACTTT | CASSQDAQNSPLHF
- | TRBJ2-3 | TRBV7-3 | - | TGTGCCAGCAGCCCCAGACAGGGTGGGGGGTCAGGGACGCAGTATTTT | CASSPRQGGGSGTQYF
- | TRBJ2-5 | TRBV15 | TRBD1 | TGTGCCACCAGCAGAGATCTGTGGACAGGGGACCAGACCCAGTACTTC | CATSRDLWTGDQTQYF
few | TRBJ1-2 | TRBV21-1 | - | TGTGCCAGCAGCAAAGGACAGGGGACCGCAAATGGCTACACCTTC | CASSKGQGTANGYTF
- | TRBJ1-3 | TRBV6-1 | - | TGTGCCAGCAGTGAAGGGGCCAGAAACACCATATATTTT | CASSEGARNTIYF
- | TRBJ1-1 | TRBV5-6 | - | TGTGCCAGCAGCCCCGGTCCCTTGAACACTGAAGCTTTCTTT | CASSPGPLNTEAFF
- | TRBJ2-5 | TRBV11-2 | - | TGTGCCAGCAGCTTTTACAGTCCCCGAGAGACCCAGTACTTC | CASSFYSPRETQYF
- | TRBJ1-2 | TRBV6-6 | - | TGTGCCAGCTGCAGGGGCGTGTACTATGGCTACACCTTC | CASCRGVYYGYTF
- | TRBJ1-2 | TRBV2 | - | TGTGCCAGCCACAGGGACAACTATGGCTACACCTTC | CASHRDNYGYTF
- | TRBJ2-1 | TRBV4-1 | - | TGCGCCAGCAGCCAAGTTTCCCTATCTAATCTCCGGGACACCTTGTCCAATGAGCAGTTCTTC | CASSQVSLSNLRDTLSNEQFF
- | TRBJ1-1 | TRBV19 | - | TGTGCCAGTAGTATCGCGGGCACTGAAGCTTTCTTT | CASSIAGTEAFF
- | TRBJ1-2 | TRBV5-6 | - | TGTGCCAGCAGCTGGATCCGAGGTAATGGTGGCTACACCTTC | CASSWIRGNGGYTF
- | TRBJ2-7 | TRBV15 | TRBD2 | TGTGCCACCAGCAGAGATGCTGAGCGGGGGACCTACGAGCAGTACTTC | CATSRDAERGTYEQYF
- | TRBJ2-7 | TRBV5-1 | - | TGCGCCAGCAGCATCCAGTCTCAGTACGAGCAGTACTTC | CASSIQSQYEQYF
once | TRBJ1-1 | TRBV18 | TRBD1 | TGTGCCAGCTCACCAACCGACAGGGACACTGAAGCTTTCTTT | CASSPTDRDTEAFF
few | TRBJ1-4 | TRBV6-5 | - | TGTGCCACCCAGAGGAAGGTTGCAACTAATGAAAAACTGTTTTTT | CATQRKVATNEKLFF
- | TRBJ2-7 | TRBV5-4 | TRBD1 | TGTGCCAGCAGCTTGGGAAGGGGGCTCGAGCAGTACTTC | CASSLGRGLEQYF
- | TRBJ1-4 | TRBV5-6 | - | TGTGCCAGCAGCTTGGGGGGGACGCGGACAGCAACTAATGAAAAACTGTTTTTT | CASSLGGTRTATNEKLFF
- | TRBJ1-3 | TRBV5-5 | TRBD1 | TGTGCCAGCAGCTGGGCCCTAGGGGGCTTTGGAGGAAACACCATATATTTT | CASSWALGGFGGNTIYF
- | TRBJ2-7 | TRBV5-1 | TRBD1 | TGCGCCAGCAGCTTGGGCGGGACAGGCTTCTACGAGCAGTACTTC | CASSLGGTGFYEQYF
- | TRBJ2-1 | TRBV20-1 | - | TGCAGTGCGGCACCGGGTTGGGGACTGTTCTTC | CSAAPGWGLFF
- | TRBJ1-2 | TRBV5-1 | TRBD1 | TGCGCCAGCAGCTTGATGGCAGGGGGCCTTAGACTCTACACCTTC | CASSLMAGGLRLYTF